The next 17 T cell receptor beta chains were all read from a single sample in a study of PD-1 blockade in classical Hodgkin lymphoma. Autologous stem cell transplantation was followed by relapse in every patient, and brentuximab vedotin exposure varied. Profiling relied on immunoSEQ multiplex PCR, and the TCRdb table lists in-frame clones only, not all of them. The sample has about 46,000 clones; about three quarters are singletons. This specimen consisted of peripheral blood mononuclear cells (PBMCs), obtained at baseline. The receptor set was obtained from a human donor with classical Hodgkin lymphoma.

The chain has TRBV5-1 and TRBJ2-5, with a possible D match to TRBD1 (6 bases). The germline V gene has CDR1 SGHRS and CDR2 YFSETQ. With 3 bases removed from V and 2 bases from J, the gap between germline ends came to 8 bases. The CDR3 is 13 residues long. The CDR3 here is CASSWDTQETQYF. The CDR3 DNA is TGCGCCAGCAGCTGGGACACACAAGAGACCCAGTACTTC.

The rearrangement links TRBV5-1 to TRBJ2-7; 9 nucleotides match TRBD1. The germline V gene has CDR1 SGHRS and CDR2 YFSETQ. The CDR3 is made up of 15 amino acids. The J segment lost 5 bases and the V segment lost 0 bases, leaving 6 bases of the junction unmatched. In DNA form, the CDR3 reads TGCGCCAGCAGCTTGGGGACAGGGGTTTACCACGAGCAGTACTTC. Translated, it gives CASSLGTGVYHEQYF. Complete variable domain (other parts from reference TRBV5-1 and TRBJ2-7): KAGVTQTPRYLIKTRGQQVTLSCSPISGHRSVSWYQQTPGQGLQFLFEYFSETQRNKGNFPGRFSGRQFSNSRSEMNVSTLELGDSALYLCASSLGTGVYHEQYFGPGTRLTVT.

The rearrangement uses TRBV27 and TRBJ2-5; D remains unclear. This CDR3 has 15 amino acids. The V gene lost 5 bases and the J gene lost 0 bases, with 13 bases spanning the gap. In germline, CDR1 is MNHEY, CDR2 SMNVEV (reference sequence). The CDR3 DNA is TGTGCCAGCAGTCCCTTGTTGGGGAACCAAGAGACCCAGTACTTC. Amino acid sequence: CASSPLLGNQETQYF.

The chain is built from TRBV10-1 and TRBJ2-7, with 7 nucleotides matching TRBD2. Germline CDR1 reads WNHNN; CDR2 reads SYGVQD (reference sequence). Trimming at V came to 2 bases and at J to 2 bases, leaving 6 bases not matched to a gene. The CDR3 totals 15 residues. In DNA, the CDR3 is TGCGCCAGCAGTGAGGCTGGGACTACTACCTACGAGCAGTACTTC. Amino acid sequence: CASSEAGTTTYEQYF.

In this sample, this clone turned up many times. The chain couples TRBV28 to TRBJ2-1; D unclear. This CDR3 spans 14 amino acids. The V and J ends lost 3 bases and 3 bases respectively, with 9 bases between them. Germline V gives CDR1 MDHEN, CDR2 SYDVKM. The CDR3 loop is CASSFGGVYNEQFF. The CDR3 nucleotides are TGTGCCAGCAGTTTTGGTGGGGTCTACAATGAGCAGTTCTTC.

This clone was found a few times. CDR3 DNA: TGTGCCAGCAGTGAATTGGGTTCTGGGGGAGAGACCCAGTACTTC. Its protein is CASSELGSGGETQYF. The chain has TRBV6-1 and TRBJ2-5; D is possibly TRBD1 or TRBD2 (5 bases each). The CDR3 length is 15 residues. Trimming removed 2 bases from V and 4 bases from J, with 14 bases in between. Germline CDR1 MNHNS, CDR2 SASEGT.

The V and J genes are TRBV6-6 and TRBJ1-5; perhaps TRBD1 as D (6 bases). V lost 5 bases and J lost 2, with 13 bases in between. The CDR3 extends over 15 amino acids. In germline, CDR1 is MNHNY, CDR2 SVGAGI (reference sequence). The DNA for the CDR3 is TGTGCCAGCAGTCCCCCAGGGGCAGGCAATCAGCCCCAGCATTTT. Translated: CASSPPGAGNQPQHF.

This clone was detected only a few times. The gene calls are TRBV9 and TRBJ2-3, with TRBD1 matching over 11 bases. Germline V gene data show CDR1 as SGDLS and CDR2 as YYNGEE. This CDR3 has 17 amino acids. V shed 0 bases and J 5 bases; nucleotides not matched to a gene: 8. The CDR3 nucleotides read TGTGCCAGCAGCGTAGAAACTTCCGGGACAGGGGGAGATACGCAGTATTTT. Amino acid sequence: CASSVETSGTGGDTQYF.

The chain employs TRBV9 and TRBJ1-1, with D perhaps matching TRBD1 (5 bases). Germline V gene lookup returns CDR1 SGDLS and CDR2 YYNGEE. The V and J ends lost 0 bases and 8 bases respectively, with 14 bases between them. CDR3 length: 14 residues. The CDR3 DNA reads TGTGCCAGCAGCGTAGGCCCCGGGGGGGAAGAAGCTTTCTTT. This codes for CASSVGPGGEEAFF.

The chain uses TRBV4-1 and TRBJ1-5; possible D gene TRBD1, 5 bases. The germline V and J ends were trimmed by 4 bases and 7 bases, with 23 bases remaining between them. Germline V gives CDR1 MGHRA, CDR2 YSYEKL. The CDR3 is 17 amino acids. This CDR3 reads CASSPRAPDSTSQPQHF. The CDR3 nucleotides read TGCGCCAGCAGCCCTAGGGCTCCCGACAGCACATCGCAGCCCCAGCATTTT.

CDR3 DNA: TGCGCCAGCAGCCCCCCCGGGGCCATCACAAGCTCCTACAATGAGCAGTTCTTC. Its protein is CASSPPGAITSSYNEQFF. J is TRBJ2-1 and V is TRBV4-1; D tentatively fits TRBD1 or TRBD2 (5 bases each). Trimming cost V 4 bases and J 0 bases, with 19 bases left between them. Germline CDR1 and CDR2: MGHRA and YSYEKL. CDR3 length: 18 amino acids.

The V and J genes are TRBV6-1 and TRBJ1-3; D is unclear. The length of the CDR3 is 10 residues. V was shortened by 7 bases and J by 8 bases, with 6 bases between the two germline ends. The germline CDR1 and CDR2 sequences are MNHNS and SASEGT. CDR3 residues: CASKEDTIYF. The CDR3 region has the DNA TGTGCCAGCAAAGAGGACACCATATATTTT.

The V gene is TRBV29-1, the J gene TRBJ2-3; no definite D call. The ends were cut back, 2 bases at V and 4 bases at J, with 7 bases in the middle. Germline CDR1 SQVTM, CDR2 ANQGSEA. The CDR3 spans 12 residues. The CDR3 sequence: CSVENRPDTQYF. The CDR3 DNA reads as TGCAGCGTTGAAAACCGTCCAGATACGCAGTATTTT.

The rearrangement joins TRBV5-1 to TRBJ2-7; D remains ambiguous. From germline, CDR1 is SGHRS and CDR2 YFSETQ. The CDR3 is made up of 12 amino acids. V lost 0 bases, J lost 2 bases, and 3 bases lay in between. Here the CDR3 reads CASSLDTYEQYF. CDR3 sequence (DNA): TGCGCCAGCAGCTTGGACACCTACGAGCAGTACTTC.

The sample holds a few counts of this clone. V is TRBV9 and J is TRBJ2-2; possible D gene TRBD1, 5 bases. V gave up 3 bases and J gave up 2 bases, with 26 bases separating them. This CDR3 is 20 amino acids long. In germline, CDR1 is SGDLS, CDR2 YYNGEE. CDR3 bases: TGTGCCAGCAGCGCCTCTCTCTGGGGCTGGTCGACTGTTAACACCGGGGAGCTGTTTTTT. It codes for CASSASLWGWSTVNTGELFF.

V gene TRBV4-2 combines with J gene TRBJ2-1; weak D call: TRBD1 (6 bases). The CDR3 consists of 15 residues. Trimming removed 4 bases at V and 4 bases at J, with 14 bases between. Germline V gene data show CDR1 as LGHNA and CDR2 as YNFKEQ. The DNA of the CDR3 is TGTGCCAGCAGCCCACAGGGAGTAATTTACAATGAGCAGTTCTTC. It is translated as CASSPQGVIYNEQFF.

This clone showed up just a few times. The chain has TRBV5-4 and TRBJ2-7; 9 bases are shared with TRBD1. J gave up 5 bases and V 4 bases, and 13 bases lay outside the gene matches. Germline V gene data show CDR1 as SGHNT and CDR2 as YYREEE (reference sequence). The CDR3 extends over 16 amino acids. CDR3 sequence (DNA): TGTGCCAGCAGCCCGGATCCGGGACAGGGTGTCGACGAGCAGTACTTC. Its translation: CASSPDPGQGVDEQYF.